The source of this TCR beta chain is a study of blood T cell repertoires in COVID-19. On the study more broadly: The United States, Italy and Spain supplied acute and convalescent COVID-19 samples. PBMCs, B-cell-depleted T cells, or T cells were the source of the cDNA or gDNA that made up the material.

Per the study methods: Scientists estimated how many nucleated cells there were by amplifying reference gene primers. Sequencing was performed with immunoSEQ multiplex PCR; in TCRdb, only in-frame clones are kept and a portion is missing. That table supplies the V and J calls and clone size; D and trimming were determined from the DNA. The sample shows fewer than 300,000 clones, 85% of them seen only once. Germline V gene lookup returns CDR1 KGHSH and CDR2 LQKENI. V shed 1 base and J 6 bases; nucleotides not matched to a gene: 6. CDR3 length equals 16 residues. The specimen was peripheral blood. The origin of this receptor is a man in his forties or fifties with active or convalescent COVID-19. This chain connects TRBV18 to TRBJ2-2, with 9 bases that match TRBD2. CDR3 region: CASSPRRIAGAGELFF. The DNA of the CDR3 is TGTGCCAGCTCACCACGGAGGATAGCGGGAGCCGGGGAGCTGTTTTTT.